Listed below are T cell receptor beta chains from one sample, sequenced in a study of blood T cell repertoires in COVID-19. The method was immunoSEQ multiplex PCR; TCRdb's version includes in-frame clones alone and lacks a portion of them. The sample shows approximately 160,000 clones, 85% to 95% of them seen only once. The specimen was peripheral blood. Receptor source: a man aged 50-60 years with acute or convalescent COVID-19. CDR3s include the opening cysteine and the closing phenylalanine or tryptophan. A D gene is named only where the DNA matches it firmly. Clone size appears in some rows only: once, few, many, or a class for an expanded clone.

d_call: .
v_call: TRBV2
clone_size: once
j_call: TRBJ1-1
cdr3_nt: TGTGCCAGCATGGGGCAGGGGACCTACACTGAAGCTTTCTTT
cdr3_aa: CASMGQGTYTEAFF

d_call: .
v_call: TRBV28
clone_size: few
j_call: TRBJ1-5
cdr3_nt: TGTGCCAGCAGGGTTGGGGCCCGGGCAGTTAGCAATCAGCCCCAGCATTTT
cdr3_aa: CASRVGARAVSNQPQHF

d_call: .
v_call: TRBV28
clone_size: .
j_call: TRBJ1-6
cdr3_nt: TGTGCCAGCACCGCCCCCGGAGGGCACTATAATTCACCCCTCCACTTT
cdr3_aa: CASTAPGGHYNSPLHF

d_call: TRBD1
v_call: TRBV7-6
clone_size: .
j_call: TRBJ2-7
cdr3_nt: TGTGCCAGCAGTTCCGGGACAGGGGGCGGTGAGCAGTACTTC
cdr3_aa: CASSSGTGGGEQYF

d_call: TRBD2
v_call: TRBV14
clone_size: .
j_call: TRBJ2-3
cdr3_nt: TGTGCCAGCAGCCTGGGGGGGAGGGCCAGGAGAGATACGCAGTATTTT
cdr3_aa: CASSLGGRARRDTQYF

d_call: TRBD2
v_call: TRBV28
clone_size: .
j_call: TRBJ2-1
cdr3_nt: TGTGCCAGCAGTTTACCGGGGACTAGCGGGAGAATAAGCTCCTACAATGAGCAGTTCTTC
cdr3_aa: CASSLPGTSGRISSYNEQFF

d_call: .
v_call: TRBV30
clone_size: .
j_call: TRBJ1-6
cdr3_nt: TGTGCCTGGACAACCTATAATTCACCCCTCCACTTT
cdr3_aa: CAWTTYNSPLHF

d_call: .
v_call: TRBV4-2
clone_size: .
j_call: TRBJ1-3
cdr3_nt: TGTGCCAGCAGCCAAGATCGGGGGGCCGGAAACACCATATATTTT
cdr3_aa: CASSQDRGAGNTIYF

d_call: .
v_call: TRBV7-2
clone_size: .
j_call: TRBJ1-2
cdr3_nt: TGTGCCAGCAGCTTAGTAGTGCAGGGCTATGGCTACACCTTC
cdr3_aa: CASSLVVQGYGYTF

d_call: TRBD1
v_call: TRBV19
clone_size: .
j_call: TRBJ2-1
cdr3_nt: TGTGCCAGTAGCCAACAGGGGAGAGGAGGTAATGAGCAGTTCTTC
cdr3_aa: CASSQQGRGGNEQFF

d_call: TRBD2
v_call: TRBV7-2
clone_size: .
j_call: TRBJ2-7
cdr3_nt: TGTGCCAGCAGCTTAGCGAGGGGTAGCGGGACCCCGAACTACGAGCAGTACTTC
cdr3_aa: CASSLARGSGTPNYEQYF

d_call: .
v_call: TRBV14
clone_size: few
j_call: TRBJ1-5
cdr3_nt: TGTGCCAGCAGCGATAGCGAGTGGAATCAGCCCCAGCATTTT
cdr3_aa: CASSDSEWNQPQHF

d_call: .
v_call: TRBV27
clone_size: .
j_call: TRBJ2-3
cdr3_nt: TGTGCCAGCAGGTCTCGGGGAGATACGCAGTATTTT
cdr3_aa: CASRSRGDTQYF

d_call: TRBD1
v_call: TRBV30
clone_size: .
j_call: TRBJ2-7
cdr3_nt: TGTGCCTCTCAACGGGGACAGGCCACCTACGAGCAGTACTTC
cdr3_aa: CASQRGQATYEQYF

d_call: TRBD2
v_call: TRBV6-1
clone_size: .
j_call: TRBJ2-1
cdr3_nt: TGTGCCAGCAGTGAGGGACTAGCGGAGACTAATGAGCAGTTCTTC
cdr3_aa: CASSEGLAETNEQFF

d_call: .
v_call: TRBV24-1
clone_size: .
j_call: TRBJ2-2
cdr3_nt: TGTGCCACCAGTGATCCAGGGGGGACCACCGGGGAGCTGTTTTTT
cdr3_aa: CATSDPGGTTGELFF

d_call: .
v_call: TRBV9
clone_size: .
j_call: TRBJ2-7
cdr3_nt: TGTGCCAGCAGCGTTTCAGGGTCCGTTTACGAGCAGTACTTC
cdr3_aa: CASSVSGSVYEQYF

d_call: TRBD1
v_call: TRBV5-6
clone_size: .
j_call: TRBJ1-6
cdr3_nt: TGTGCCAGCAGCCGAGGACAGGGCGAATCACCCCTCCACTTT
cdr3_aa: CASSRGQGESPLHF

d_call: TRBD1
v_call: TRBV5-5
clone_size: .
j_call: TRBJ2-2
cdr3_nt: TGTGCCAGCAGCTCTCCGGGACAGGGGGCGCAAACCGGGGAGCTGTTTTTT
cdr3_aa: CASSSPGQGAQTGELFF

d_call: TRBD1
v_call: TRBV7-2
clone_size: .
j_call: TRBJ2-7
cdr3_nt: TGTGCCAGCAGCCTAACATATCCCGGGACAGGGCCCTACGAGCAGTACTTC
cdr3_aa: CASSLTYPGTGPYEQYF

d_call: TRBD1
v_call: TRBV4-1
clone_size: .
j_call: TRBJ1-2
cdr3_nt: TGCGCCAGCAGCCAGGAACAGGGGGCCAATGGCTACACCTTC
cdr3_aa: CASSQEQGANGYTF

d_call: .
v_call: TRBV19
clone_size: once
j_call: TRBJ2-4
cdr3_nt: TGTGCCAGTACCGAGGGCAGGGGAATTCAGTACTTC
cdr3_aa: CASTEGRGIQYF

d_call: .
v_call: TRBV27
clone_size: .
j_call: TRBJ1-1
cdr3_nt: TGTGCCAGCAGTTTAACCCCCCGGGTCAGTCTTTCGATGAACACTGAAGCTTTCTTT
cdr3_aa: CASSLTPRVSLSMNTEAFF

d_call: TRBD1
v_call: TRBV5-5
clone_size: .
j_call: TRBJ1-3
cdr3_nt: TGTGCCAGCAGCTTAAGGACAGGGGTCTTCTCTGGAAACACCATATATTTT
cdr3_aa: CASSLRTGVFSGNTIYF

d_call: TRBD2
v_call: TRBV27
clone_size: .
j_call: TRBJ2-1
cdr3_nt: TGTGCCAGCAGTTTATCGATTGGGGCGCGGGGGGCTACCTACAATGAGCAGTTCTTC
cdr3_aa: CASSLSIGARGATYNEQFF

d_call: .
v_call: TRBV30
clone_size: .
j_call: TRBJ1-2
cdr3_nt: TGTGCCTGGAGTTTAGGGGGGGGTGCTAACTATGGCTACACCTTC
cdr3_aa: CAWSLGGGANYGYTF

d_call: .
v_call: TRBV12-3/TRBV12-4
clone_size: .
j_call: TRBJ1-1
cdr3_nt: TGTGCCAGCTCCCGAACGGGTGGCACTGAAGCTTTCTTT
cdr3_aa: CASSRTGGTEAFF

d_call: TRBD1
v_call: TRBV6-1
clone_size: once
j_call: TRBJ1-5
cdr3_nt: TGTGCCAGCAGTGAAGCTGGACAGGGGTCTCAGCCCCAGCATTTT
cdr3_aa: CASSEAGQGSQPQHF

d_call: TRBD1
v_call: TRBV4-3
clone_size: .
j_call: TRBJ2-3
cdr3_nt: TGCGCCAGCAGCCAAGAAGGGGCTGGGACAGGGGGCCCCCACGGCACAGATACGCAGTATTTT
cdr3_aa: CASSQEGAGTGGPHGTDTQYF

d_call: TRBD2
v_call: TRBV7-6
clone_size: once
j_call: TRBJ2-1
cdr3_nt: TGTGCCAGCGCCCCTAGGGGACTAGCCGGCTTACAAGGGCAGTTCTTC
cdr3_aa: CASAPRGLAGLQGQFF

d_call: .
v_call: TRBV19
clone_size: .
j_call: TRBJ1-4
cdr3_nt: TGTGCCAGTATGGGGACTATTGAAAAACTGTTTTTT
cdr3_aa: CASMGTIEKLFF

d_call: TRBD1
v_call: TRBV15
clone_size: few
j_call: TRBJ1-1
cdr3_nt: TGTGCCACCAGCAGAGGAGGACAGGGGGGCACTGAAGCTTTCTTT
cdr3_aa: CATSRGGQGGTEAFF

d_call: TRBD1
v_call: TRBV9
clone_size: .
j_call: TRBJ1-2
cdr3_nt: TGTGCCAGCAGCGTAGGGGACAGGACAAACTATGGCTACACCTTC
cdr3_aa: CASSVGDRTNYGYTF

d_call: .
v_call: TRBV30
clone_size: .
j_call: TRBJ1-1
cdr3_nt: TGTGCCTGGAGTATTGACCTTTCGGGGACTGAAGCTTTCTTT
cdr3_aa: CAWSIDLSGTEAFF

d_call: TRBD1
v_call: TRBV5-4
clone_size: .
j_call: TRBJ2-7
cdr3_nt: TGTGCCAGCCAGGCGGACAGGGGAAACTACGAGCAGTACTTC
cdr3_aa: CASQADRGNYEQYF

d_call: .
v_call: TRBV28
clone_size: .
j_call: TRBJ1-4
cdr3_nt: TGTGCCAGCAGTTTAGTGGCCGCGACAAGTAATGAAAAACTGTTTTTT
cdr3_aa: CASSLVAATSNEKLFF

d_call: .
v_call: TRBV11-2
clone_size: .
j_call: TRBJ2-2
cdr3_nt: TGTGCCAGCAGCTTGTGGCAGGGCGCCGGGGAGCTGTTTTTT
cdr3_aa: CASSLWQGAGELFF

d_call: .
v_call: TRBV7-9
clone_size: .
j_call: TRBJ2-6
cdr3_nt: TGTGCCAGCACCATACTTTATGGTAACTCTGGGGCCAACGTCCTGACTTTC
cdr3_aa: CASTILYGNSGANVLTF

d_call: .
v_call: TRBV27
clone_size: .
j_call: TRBJ2-3
cdr3_nt: TGTGCCAGCAGTTTATCGAAGAGTGGAGGAGATACGCAGTATTTT
cdr3_aa: CASSLSKSGGDTQYF

d_call: .
v_call: TRBV7-9
clone_size: .
j_call: TRBJ1-6
cdr3_nt: TGTGCCAGCAGCTTAGCGGTCGGGGGTAATTCACCCCTCCACTTT
cdr3_aa: CASSLAVGGNSPLHF

d_call: .
v_call: TRBV2
clone_size: few
j_call: TRBJ2-5
cdr3_nt: TGTGCAACCAAGGTGGAGTACCAAGAGACCCAGTACTTC
cdr3_aa: CATKVEYQETQYF

d_call: TRBD2
v_call: TRBV5-1
clone_size: .
j_call: TRBJ2-2
cdr3_nt: TGCGCCAGCAGCTTGGGACTAGCGGGGTTCGGGGAGCTGTTTTTT
cdr3_aa: CASSLGLAGFGELFF

d_call: TRBD2
v_call: TRBV11-1
clone_size: .
j_call: TRBJ2-2
cdr3_nt: TGTGCCAGCAACCCGGGACTAGGTAACACCGGGGAGCTGTTTTTT
cdr3_aa: CASNPGLGNTGELFF

d_call: TRBD1
v_call: TRBV27
clone_size: .
j_call: TRBJ1-2
cdr3_nt: TGTGCCAGCAGTTCGGACAGGGACTATGGCTACACCTTC
cdr3_aa: CASSSDRDYGYTF

d_call: .
v_call: TRBV9
clone_size: .
j_call: TRBJ2-2
cdr3_nt: TGTGCCAGCAGCGTAGTAGCGGAGAACACCGGGGAGCTGTTTTTT
cdr3_aa: CASSVVAENTGELFF

d_call: TRBD2
v_call: TRBV5-5
clone_size: .
j_call: TRBJ2-2
cdr3_nt: TGTGCCAGCAGCTTGAGCGGGACTGCGAACACCGGGGAGCTGTTTTTT
cdr3_aa: CASSLSGTANTGELFF

d_call: .
v_call: TRBV7-9
clone_size: .
j_call: TRBJ1-2
cdr3_nt: TGTGCCAGCAGCTTAGCGCGGCGGAAGAATACCTATGGCTACACCTTC
cdr3_aa: CASSLARRKNTYGYTF

d_call: .
v_call: TRBV6-2/TRBV6-3
clone_size: once
j_call: TRBJ1-2
cdr3_nt: TGTGCCAGCAGTTACTCGGAGCAGGGCCTCCGCGGCTACACCTTC
cdr3_aa: CASSYSEQGLRGYTF

d_call: .
v_call: TRBV19
clone_size: .
j_call: TRBJ2-3
cdr3_nt: TGTGCCAGTAGTGGACACCGGAGCACAGATACGCAGTATTTT
cdr3_aa: CASSGHRSTDTQYF

d_call: .
v_call: TRBV29-1
clone_size: .
j_call: TRBJ1-1
cdr3_nt: TGCAGCGTTGGCGTGAACACTGAAGCTTTCTTT
cdr3_aa: CSVGVNTEAFF

d_call: .
v_call: TRBV3-1/TRBV3-2
clone_size: .
j_call: TRBJ1-5
cdr3_nt: TGTGCCAGCAGCCCGGGAATCAATCAGCCCCAGCATTTT
cdr3_aa: CASSPGINQPQHF

d_call: .
v_call: TRBV3-1/TRBV3-2
clone_size: .
j_call: TRBJ1-3
cdr3_nt: TGTGCCAGCAGCCCCCTAGCGGGGGTAGGAAACACCATATATTTT
cdr3_aa: CASSPLAGVGNTIYF

d_call: TRBD2
v_call: TRBV7-2
clone_size: .
j_call: TRBJ2-4
cdr3_nt: TGTGCCAGCAGCTTAGTACTAGCGGGGGTTTTAGCCAAAAACATTCAGTACTTC
cdr3_aa: CASSLVLAGVLAKNIQYF

d_call: .
v_call: TRBV9
clone_size: .
j_call: TRBJ2-2
cdr3_nt: TGTGCCAGCAGCCCAGGCAGACGTAACACCGGGGAGCTGTTTTTT
cdr3_aa: CASSPGRRNTGELFF

d_call: TRBD2
v_call: TRBV10-2
clone_size: .
j_call: TRBJ2-2
cdr3_nt: TGCGCCAGCAGTGGGCGGGAGAGCACCGGGGAGCTGTTTTTT
cdr3_aa: CASSGRESTGELFF

d_call: .
v_call: TRBV30
clone_size: once
j_call: TRBJ2-2
cdr3_nt: TGTGCCTGGGTAGGGGTCAACACCGGGGAGCTGTTTTTT
cdr3_aa: CAWVGVNTGELFF

d_call: .
v_call: TRBV21-1
clone_size: .
j_call: TRBJ2-2
cdr3_nt: TGTGCCAGCAGCAAGAGGGCGAACACCGGGGAGCTGTTTTTT
cdr3_aa: CASSKRANTGELFF

d_call: TRBD2
v_call: TRBV7-2
clone_size: .
j_call: TRBJ2-4
cdr3_nt: TGTGCCAGCAGCTATAGGACTAGCCCCGGAAACATTCAGTACTTC
cdr3_aa: CASSYRTSPGNIQYF

d_call: .
v_call: TRBV7-2
clone_size: .
j_call: TRBJ2-5
cdr3_nt: TGTGCCAGCAGCTTAGGCTGGGCGGGGTATGAGACCCAGTACTTC
cdr3_aa: CASSLGWAGYETQYF